This T cell receptor beta chain came from a study of blood T cell repertoires in COVID-19 (dated by TCRdb to about 2020). About the full investigation: The collaborator samples originated in the United States, Italy and Spain and spanned the acute and convalescent phases of COVID-19. The prospective study material was composed of cDNA or gDNA derived from T cells, B-cell-depleted T cells, or PBMCs. The dataset comprised deeply sampled blood TCRbeta repertoires from subjects exposed to, actively infected with, or recovered from COVID-19. The repertoires were made available in a free public database intended to serve as a resource for research on the immune response to SARS-CoV-2. The samples were drawn from two sources: the first 160 participants of the ongoing ImmuneRACE study, and over 950 subjects contributed by 6 global collaborators. Nearly every sample came with metadata listing a de-identified subject ID, COVID-19 status, age in years and sex. Where available, HLA class I and class II types were obtained from metadata supplied by the sample provider rather than from assay-based typing.

For CDR1 and CDR2, the germline V gene (reference sequence) lists LNHDA and SQIVND. The V end loses 0 bases and the J end loses 0 bases, and a stretch of 12 bases separates them. The cysteine opens and the phenylalanine closes a CDR3 of 17 amino acids. Only the CDR3 part of the read is kept: 51 bases, read in frame from the first base. In regard to this clone: Its antigen is still unknown. Base qualities were left out, and no much larger clone turns up one base away.

Results the study describes overall, beyond this receptor: How much clinical and demographic metadata was included differed by source and by participant, and the metadata was provided uncurated.

At one collaborating source in Seattle, patients were enrolled during active infection and were followed longitudinally through the course of disease. Each collaborating institution followed its own protocols to collect whole blood in K2EDTA tubes. For TCRbeta analysis, collaborators shipped samples as frozen whole blood, isolated PBMCs, or DNA extracted from either of those sample types. The immunoSEQ Assay, a bias-controlled multiplex PCR, was used to amplify TCRbeta CDR3 regions from genomic DNA. The paper's data handling went like this. Within the assay, amplification of reference gene primers was used to estimate how many nucleated cells each sample contained. To quantify the absolute abundance of each unique TCRbeta CDR3 rearrangement, sequence reads were collapsed and filtered. Productive Simpson clonality was computed per sample as the square root of Simpson's diversity index over productive rearrangements. Entries here come from immuneACCESS through TCRdb and include only in-frame sequences with V and J called. Some clones fail to appear in such tables; in the studies checked, an unresolved V gene covers under half of the shortfall, and the cause of the remainder is unknown. Clonal size and the V and J genes are those of that table, whereas D and trimming came from the DNA. The sample table holds 100,000 to 150,000 clones, of which roughly 86% were seen once. Over 10% of the sample belongs to the ten largest clones.

Specimen: peripheral blood. The receptor was derived from a woman between 70 and 85 years old with COVID-19, enrolled during active disease. This chain is built from TRBV19 and TRBJ1-5; a tentative D match to TRBD1 spans 6 bases. The bases are TGTGCCAGTAGTATAGATCTCAGGGGACCTAGCAATCAGCCCCAGCATTTT. Translated, this gives CASSIDLRGPSNQPQHF.